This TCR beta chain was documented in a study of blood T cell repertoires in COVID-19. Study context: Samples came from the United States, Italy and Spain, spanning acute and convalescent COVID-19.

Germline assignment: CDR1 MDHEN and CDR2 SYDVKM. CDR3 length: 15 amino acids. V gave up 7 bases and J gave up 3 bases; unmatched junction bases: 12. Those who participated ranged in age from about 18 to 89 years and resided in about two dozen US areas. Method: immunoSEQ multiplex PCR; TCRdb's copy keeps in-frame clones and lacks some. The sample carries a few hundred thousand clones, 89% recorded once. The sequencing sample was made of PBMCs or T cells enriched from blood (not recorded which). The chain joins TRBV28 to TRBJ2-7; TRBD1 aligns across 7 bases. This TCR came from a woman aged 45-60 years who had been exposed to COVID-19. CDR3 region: CASTMRGTAHYEQYF. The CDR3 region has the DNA TGTGCCAGCACCATGAGGGGGACAGCCCACTACGAGCAGTACTTC.